Listed below are T cell receptor beta chains from one sample, sequenced in a study of blood T cell repertoires in COVID-19. The protocol was immunoSEQ multiplex PCR, while the TCRdb copy is restricted to in-frame clones and leaves out a portion. The profile covers about 58,000 clones, with over 70% appearing a single time and 25% to 35% taken by the ten largest. What was sequenced was peripheral blood. The receptors shown here come from a human donor in a cohort sampled during active COVID-19. The CDR3 runs from the conserved cysteine through the conserved F or W. For some rows the clone size is stated as once, few or many, or as a class when expanded; others skip it.

v_call,clone_size,cdr3_length,j_call,cdr3_aa
TRBV19,-,13,TRBJ2-7,CASSPDLAREQYF
TRBV3-1/TRBV3-2,-,15,TRBJ1-2,CASSHQDRGNYGYTF
TRBV2,-,16,TRBJ1-2,CASSGGGVGANYGYTF
TRBV28,-,18,TRBJ2-7,CASSLWFRGSGSGDEQYF
TRBV29-1,-,13,TRBJ2-3,CSGGQGYTDTQYF
TRBV6-2/TRBV6-3,-,15,TRBJ1-2,CASSYLAGGNYGYTF
TRBV30,few,14,TRBJ1-4,CAWSLQGLNEKLFF
TRBV7-9,-,16,TRBJ1-6,CATTQTARSYNSPLHF
TRBV18,-,15,TRBJ1-2,CASSPEQGAWWGYTF
TRBV7-2,once,16,TRBJ1-4,CASSATGPQVNEKLFF
TRBV18,-,17,TRBJ1-1,CASSPRSAGHGNTEAFF
TRBV18,-,16,TRBJ2-6,CASSPMSPAGANVLTF
TRBV25-1,-,17,TRBJ2-1,CASSESLGDLSYNEQFF
TRBV10-3,once,18,TRBJ2-3,CAISESGLAGGGTDTQYF
TRBV11-2,-,15,TRBJ1-2,CASSPLWGGVDGYTF